One and the same sample provided the 26 T cell receptor beta chains below, sequenced in a study of shared clonotypes between healthy human individuals. Assay used: immunoSEQ multiplex PCR; TCRdb lists only in-frame clones, some missing. The table lists 800,000 to 1,200,000 clones, roughly 74% of them singletons. Material: memory CD4+ T cells from PBMCs. Indicated subset: CD45RA-negative fraction. These receptors were obtained from a man between 18 and 29 years old in good health. Some clones in this sample may be carry-over from other donors' samples.

This chain uses TRBV6-6 with TRBJ1-2; TRBD1 matches at 11 bases. There are 14 residues in the CDR3. V shed 6 bases, J shed 8 bases, and the junction held 8 bases outside the gene matches. The germline V gene has CDR1 MNHNY and CDR2 SVGAGI (reference sequence). The CDR3 region has the DNA TGTGCCAGCAGGACCGGACAGGGGGCGGAAGGCTACACCTTC. It codes for CASRTGQGAEGYTF.

V and J are TRBV6-1 and TRBJ2-7, with TRBD1 as a possible D gene (6 bases). The CDR3 is 12 residues long. Trimming stripped 7 bases from V and 7 bases from J, with 14 bases between. Germline values: CDR1 MNHNS, CDR2 SASEGT. As DNA, the CDR3 is TGTGCCAGCAACCCTTCTACAGGGGAGCAGTACTTC. Translation gives CASNPSTGEQYF.

This chain links TRBV9 with TRBJ1-2; D is unclear. This CDR3 region has 12 residues. CDR1 is SGDLS, CDR2 YYNGEE, per germline. The germline V and J ends were trimmed by 0 bases and 8 bases, with 8 bases remaining between them. DNA for the CDR3: TGTGCCAGCAGCGTAGGTGTGTCCGGCTACACCTTC. Its translation: CASSVGVSGYTF.

The chain carries TRBV28 and TRBJ2-5, with D perhaps given as TRBD1 or TRBD2 (7 bases each). Trimming stripped 6 bases from V and 4 bases from J, with 15 bases between. Germline CDR1 MDHEN, CDR2 SYDVKM. The CDR3 has 14 residues. DNA for the CDR3: TGTGCCAGCAGGACTGACAGGGAGGGAGAGACCCAGTACTTC. Translated: CASRTDREGETQYF. The variable domain in full, completed from reference TRBV28 and TRBJ2-5, reads DVKVTQSSRYLVKRTGEKVFLECVQDMDHENMFWYRQDPGLGLRLIYFSYDVKMKEKGDIPEGYSVSREKKERFSLILESASTNQTSMYLCASRTDREGETQYFGPGTRLLVL.

The V and J genes are TRBV28 and TRBJ2-7; D is perhaps TRBD1 (5 bases). CDR1 and CDR2 (germline): MDHEN, SYDVKM. The CDR3 totals 14 residues. Trimming pared 3 bases from V and 2 bases from J, leaving 11 bases between. The CDR3 DNA follows: TGTGCCAGCAGTTTGCGCAGGGCCCCCTACGAGCAGTACTTC. It yields the protein CASSLRRAPYEQYF. Supplemented by reference TRBV28 and TRBJ2-7, the full variable domain reads DVKVTQSSRYLVKRTGEKVFLECVQDMDHENMFWYRQDPGLGLRLIYFSYDVKMKEKGDIPEGYSVSREKKERFSLILESASTNQTSMYLCASSLRRAPYEQYFGPGTRLTVT.

This clone was observed once. The chain joins TRBV5-1 to TRBJ1-2, with D possibly matching TRBD1 (5 bases). Trimming left V 4 bases short and J 8 bases short, with 15 bases between. This CDR3 contains 13 residues. Germline-derived CDR1 and CDR2 are SGHRS and YFSETQ. CDR3 amino acids: CASSAPGGTGYTF. For the CDR3, the DNA is TGCGCCAGCAGCGCACCTGGGGGGACCGGCTACACCTTC.

The chain recombines TRBV9 with TRBJ2-7, with TRBD2 identical over 9 bases. The CDR3 sequence is 16 residues long. The germline CDR1 and CDR2 sequences are SGDLS and YYNGEE. The V gene end was trimmed by 1 base and the J gene end by 5 bases; junction bases not matched to a gene: 10. The chain's CDR3 is CASSVSLREGLNEQYF. The CDR3 DNA reads as TGTGCCAGCAGCGTAAGTTTGCGGGAGGGCCTCAACGAGCAGTACTTC.

This chain uses TRBV5-4 with TRBJ1-2; 7 nucleotides line up with TRBD1. The germline gives CDR1 SGHNT, CDR2 YYREEE (reference sequence). With 4 bases clipped from V and 3 bases from J, the junction kept 9 bases outside the gene matches. This CDR3 is built from 15 residues. The CDR3 nucleotides are TGTGCCAGCAGCCCAGGGACAGCCAACTACTATGGCTACACCTTC. Translated, it gives CASSPGTANYYGYTF.

The CDR3 is CASSLQSAEFYGYTF. DNA of the CDR3: TGTGCCAGCAGTCTCCAGTCGGCAGAATTCTATGGCTACACCTTC. The chain couples TRBV7-9 to TRBJ1-2; no clear D. The CDR3 spans 15 residues. V was clipped by 6 bases and J by 4 bases, with 18 bases between them. CDR1 is SEHNR, CDR2 FQNEAQ, per germline (reference sequence).

This clone was seen a few times. The chain joins TRBV4-1 to TRBJ2-6; no clear D gene. Trimming pared 3 bases from V and 3 bases from J, leaving 9 bases between. Per germline, CDR1 MGHRA and CDR2 YSYEKL. The CDR3 consists of 15 residues. CDR3 amino acids: CASSHRRVGANVLTF. The DNA for the CDR3 is TGCGCCAGCAGCCATCGGAGAGTTGGGGCCAACGTCCTGACTTTC.

The V call is TRBV27, the J call TRBJ2-4; TRBD1 might be the D (6 bases). CDR1 is MNHEY and CDR2 is SMNVEV in the germline V gene (reference sequence). Trimming took 8 bases from V and 0 from J, leaving 14 bases between them. The CDR3 is 15 amino acids. This CDR3 reads CASGQQGLAKNIQYF. CDR3 DNA sequence: TGTGCCAGCGGACAACAGGGATTAGCCAAAAACATTCAGTACTTC.

V is TRBV5-1 and J is TRBJ1-2; D is perhaps TRBD1 (6 bases). The CDR3 spans 15 residues. Germline CDR1 and CDR2: SGHRS and YFSETQ. Trimming took off 1 base at V and 6 bases at J, with 16 bases between the two ends. This CDR3 is CASSLFSQGLDGYTF. Here the CDR3 DNA reads TGCGCCAGCAGCTTGTTTTCCCAGGGGCTCGATGGCTACACCTTC.

With regard to this clone: The same CDR3 also results from other DNA sequences found in this sample. The chain uses TRBV28 and TRBJ2-7; 9 nucleotides agree with TRBD2. CDR3 length equals 13 residues. V gave up 7 bases and J gave up 0 bases; unmatched junction bases: 1. Germline CDR1 MDHEN, CDR2 SYDVKM. The CDR3 DNA reads as TGTGCCAGCATTAGCGGGAGCTCCTACGAGCAGTACTTC. Amino acid sequence: CASISGSSYEQYF.

The CDR3 loop reads CAWARQGRETQYF. CDR3 in DNA: TGTGCCTGGGCACGACAGGGCCGGGAGACCCAGTACTTC. The chain carries TRBV30 and TRBJ2-5; 7 nucleotides line up with TRBD1. Germline CDR1 is GTSNPN and CDR2 is SVGIG (reference sequence). V shed 5 bases and J 5 bases; nucleotides not matched to a gene: 8. The CDR3 is 13 amino acids. Full variable domain (rest looked up from reference TRBV30 and TRBJ2-5): SQTIHQWPATLVQPVGSPLSLECTVEGTSNPNLYWYRQAAGRGLQLLFYSVGIGQISSEVPQNLSASRPQDRQFILSSKKLLLSDSGFYLCAWARQGRETQYFGPGTRLLVL.

J is TRBJ2-5 and V is TRBV5-4; 12 bases align to TRBD2. The CDR3 length is 15 residues. Germline V gives CDR1 SGHNT, CDR2 YYREEE (reference sequence). J lost 4 bases, V lost 5 bases, and 6 bases had no gene match. CDR3 bases: TGTGCCAGCAGACCTAGCGGGAGGGCCTCAGAGACCCAGTACTTC. Translation gives CASRPSGRASETQYF.

V is TRBV19 and J is TRBJ1-3; no definite D call. The CDR3 spans 15 residues. V was cut by 3 bases and J by 0 bases, with 9 bases left in between. Germline V gives CDR1 LNHDA, CDR2 SQIVND (reference sequence). Here the CDR3 reads CASSMSATSGNTIYF. CDR3 in DNA: TGTGCCAGTAGTATGAGTGCTACCTCTGGAAACACCATATATTTT.

The rearrangement joins TRBV5-1 to TRBJ2-7; 10 bases are a match to TRBD1. Unmatched junction bases numbered 8, after V lost 0 bases and J lost 5 bases. CDR3 size: 16 residues. Germline V gene sequence: CDR1 SGHRS, CDR2 YFSETQ. CDR3 nucleotide sequence: TGCGCCAGCAGCTTGGGATTGTGGGACAGGGGCAACGAGCAGTACTTC. It yields the protein CASSLGLWDRGNEQYF.

This clone was found once. The CDR3 loop is CASSLGGDLPYEQYF. The CDR3 coding sequence is TGCGCCAGCAGCTTGGGCGGGGACCTCCCCTACGAGCAGTACTTC. The chain is built from TRBV5-1 and TRBJ2-7, with D possibly matching TRBD2 (6 bases). The V and J ends lost 0 bases and 2 bases respectively, with 12 bases between them. The CDR3 spans 15 residues. CDR1 and CDR2 (germline): SGHRS, YFSETQ.

J is TRBJ2-7 and V is TRBV6-1; tentatively, D is TRBD2 (6 bases). V was clipped by 9 bases and J by 4 bases, with 16 bases between them. The CDR3 loop spans 13 amino acids. Germline CDR1 and CDR2: MNHNS and SASEGT. The CDR3 region has the DNA TGTGCCAGTCCCGGCACTAGCAGTTACGAGCAGTACTTC. Its protein is CASPGTSSYEQYF.

The chain carries TRBV9 and TRBJ2-2, with D possibly being TRBD2 (7 bases). V was trimmed by 1 base and J by 7 bases, leaving 20 bases between them. Germline CDR1 is SGDLS and CDR2 is YYNGEE. The CDR3 spans 17 residues. CDR3 in DNA: TGTGCCAGCAGCGTACAAGGCCCTGGACTAGGGGGCGGGGAGCTGTTTTTT. Translating it yields CASSVQGPGLGGGELFF.

The CDR3 is CASSEGGATNEKLFF. The DNA of the CDR3 is TGTGCCAGCAGTGAGGGAGGAGCAACTAATGAAAAACTGTTTTTT. This chain connects TRBV2 to TRBJ1-4; D call uncertain. V was cut by 3 bases and J by 0 bases, with 8 bases left in between. Germline V gene data show CDR1 as SNHLY and CDR2 as FYNNEI. This CDR3 contains 15 residues.

This clone was observed many times. The CDR3 DNA follows: TGTGCCTGGAATTCAGGGGACTACGAGCAGTACTTC. Its translation: CAWNSGDYEQYF. The chain has TRBV30 and TRBJ2-7; possible D gene TRBD1, 6 bases. This CDR3 region has 12 residues. Trimming left V 4 bases short and J 3 bases short, with 10 bases between. From germline, CDR1 is GTSNPN and CDR2 SVGIG (reference sequence).

The genes are TRBV19 and TRBJ1-2, with 8 bases lining up with TRBD1. V dropped 5 bases and J dropped 8; count of bases not matched to a gene: 10. CDR1 and CDR2 from the germline V gene are LNHDA and SQIVND (reference sequence). The CDR3 extends over 14 amino acids. CDR3 DNA sequence: TGTGCCAGTAGTCCCGGGACAGGCCGAGGGGGCTACACCTTC. Translation gives CASSPGTGRGGYTF.

V gene TRBV7-3 combines with J gene TRBJ2-5; no clear D gene. Germline-derived CDR1 and CDR2 are SGHTA and FQGTGA. V lost 0 bases, J lost 10 bases, and 15 bases lay in between. CDR3 length: 14 amino acids. CDR3 DNA: TGTGCCAGCAGCTTAACGTCTAGTAACCCGCTCCAGTACTTC. Its protein product is CASSLTSSNPLQYF.

This chain connects TRBV19 to TRBJ1-1, with D perhaps matching TRBD1 (5 bases). Germline CDR1 and CDR2: LNHDA and SQIVND (reference sequence). V was pared by 4 bases and J by 5 bases, with 17 bases between. The CDR3 has 15 residues. CDR3 DNA sequence: TGTGCCAGTAGTACACCCCTGGGGCGAAAGACTGAAGCTTTCTTT. Amino acid sequence: CASSTPLGRKTEAFF.

V is TRBV5-1 and J is TRBJ2-5; 10 bases align to TRBD2. V lost 0 bases to trimming and J lost 5 bases; unmatched junction nucleotides: 7. The germline V gene has CDR1 SGHRS and CDR2 YFSETQ. CDR3 length equals 16 residues. The CDR3 region is CASSLGLAGVTETQYF. In DNA, the CDR3 is TGCGCCAGCAGCTTGGGTCTAGCGGGAGTGACGGAGACCCAGTACTTC. Combining the CDR3 with reference TRBV5-1 and TRBJ2-5 gives the whole variable domain KAGVTQTPRYLIKTRGQQVTLSCSPISGHRSVSWYQQTPGQGLQFLFEYFSETQRNKGNFPGRFSGRQFSNSRSEMNVSTLELGDSALYLCASSLGLAGVTETQYFGPGTRLLVL.